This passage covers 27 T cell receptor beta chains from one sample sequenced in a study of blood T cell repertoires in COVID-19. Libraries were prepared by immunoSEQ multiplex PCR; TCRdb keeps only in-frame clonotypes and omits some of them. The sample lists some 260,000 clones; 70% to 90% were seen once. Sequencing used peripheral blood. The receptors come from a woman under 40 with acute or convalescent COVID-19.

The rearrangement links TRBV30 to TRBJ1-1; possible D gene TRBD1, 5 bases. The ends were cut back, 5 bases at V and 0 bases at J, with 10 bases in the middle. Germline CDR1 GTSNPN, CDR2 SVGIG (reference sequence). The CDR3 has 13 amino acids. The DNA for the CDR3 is TGTGCCTGGCAGACAGCCATGAACACTGAAGCTTTCTTT. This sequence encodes CAWQTAMNTEAFF. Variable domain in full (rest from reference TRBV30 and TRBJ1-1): SQTIHQWPATLVQPVGSPLSLECTVEGTSNPNLYWYRQAAGRGLQLLFYSVGIGQISSEVPQNLSASRPQDRQFILSSKKLLLSDSGFYLCAWQTAMNTEAFFGQGTRLTVV.

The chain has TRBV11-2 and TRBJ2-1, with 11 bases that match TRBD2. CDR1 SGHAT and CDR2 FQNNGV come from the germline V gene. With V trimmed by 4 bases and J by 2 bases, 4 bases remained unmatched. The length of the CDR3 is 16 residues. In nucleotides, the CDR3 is TGTGCCAGCAGCTATTATAGCGGGAGGGCCTACAATGAGCAGTTCTTC. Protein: CASSYYSGRAYNEQFF.

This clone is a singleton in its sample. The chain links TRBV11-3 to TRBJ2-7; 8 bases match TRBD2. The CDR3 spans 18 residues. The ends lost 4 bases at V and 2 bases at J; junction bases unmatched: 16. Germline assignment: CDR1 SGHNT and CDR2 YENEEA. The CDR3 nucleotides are TGTGCCAGCAGCTACCGGGGGGGCAGGGGACGGTTCCCCTACGAGCAGTACTTC. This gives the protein CASSYRGGRGRFPYEQYF.

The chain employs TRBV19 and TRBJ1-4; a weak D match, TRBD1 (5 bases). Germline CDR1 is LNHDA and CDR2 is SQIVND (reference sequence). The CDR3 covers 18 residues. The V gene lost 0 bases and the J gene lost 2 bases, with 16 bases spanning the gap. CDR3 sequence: CASSIDTARAMTNEKLFF. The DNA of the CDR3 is TGTGCCAGTAGTATAGATACGGCCAGGGCGATGACTAATGAAAAACTGTTTTTT. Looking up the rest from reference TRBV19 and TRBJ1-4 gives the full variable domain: DGGITQSPKYLFRKEGQNVTLSCEQNLNHDAMYWYRQDPGQGLRLIYYSQIVNDFQKGDIAEGYSVSREKKESFPLTVTSAQKNPTAFYLCASSIDTARAMTNEKLFFGSGTQLSVL.

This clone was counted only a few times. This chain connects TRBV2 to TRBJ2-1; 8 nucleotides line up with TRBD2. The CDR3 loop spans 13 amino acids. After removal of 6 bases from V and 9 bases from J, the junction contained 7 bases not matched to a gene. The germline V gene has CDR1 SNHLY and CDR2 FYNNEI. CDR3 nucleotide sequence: TGTGCCAGCAGACTGACTAGCGTCGGTGAGCAGTTCTTC. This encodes CASRLTSVGEQFF.

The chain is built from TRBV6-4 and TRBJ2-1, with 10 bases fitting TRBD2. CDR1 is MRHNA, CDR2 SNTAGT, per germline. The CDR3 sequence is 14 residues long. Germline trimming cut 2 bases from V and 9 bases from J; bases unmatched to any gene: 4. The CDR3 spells CASSDEREGSEQFF. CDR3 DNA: TGTGCCAGCAGTGACGAGCGGGAGGGCTCTGAGCAGTTCTTC.

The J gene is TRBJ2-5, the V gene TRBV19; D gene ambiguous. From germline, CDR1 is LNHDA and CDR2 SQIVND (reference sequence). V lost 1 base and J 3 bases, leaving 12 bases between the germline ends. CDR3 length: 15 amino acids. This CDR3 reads CASSIVIGRKETQYF. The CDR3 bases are TGTGCCAGTAGTATAGTTATTGGCAGAAAAGAGACCCAGTACTTC.

The CDR3 here is CSVGQSFSYGYTF. The CDR3, as DNA: TGCAGCGTCGGACAGTCCTTCAGCTATGGCTACACCTTC. This chain uses TRBV29-1 with TRBJ1-2; tentatively, D is TRBD1 (6 bases). The CDR3 has 13 residues. The germline CDR1 and CDR2 sequences are SQVTM and ANQGSEA. Trimming left V 6 bases short and J 4 bases short, with 15 bases between. Full variable domain (rest looked up from reference TRBV29-1 and TRBJ1-2): SAVISQKPSRDICQRGTSLTIQCQVDSQVTMMFWYRQQPGQSLTLIATANQGSEATYESGFVIDKFPISRPNLTFSTLTVSNMSPEDSSIYLCSVGQSFSYGYTFGSGTRLTVV.

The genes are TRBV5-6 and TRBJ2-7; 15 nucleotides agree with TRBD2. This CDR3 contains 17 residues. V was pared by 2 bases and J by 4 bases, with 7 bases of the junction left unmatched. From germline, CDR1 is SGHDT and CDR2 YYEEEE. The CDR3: CASSLFRGLAGGYEQYF. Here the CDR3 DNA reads TGTGCCAGCAGCTTATTCAGGGGACTAGCGGGGGGATACGAGCAGTACTTC.

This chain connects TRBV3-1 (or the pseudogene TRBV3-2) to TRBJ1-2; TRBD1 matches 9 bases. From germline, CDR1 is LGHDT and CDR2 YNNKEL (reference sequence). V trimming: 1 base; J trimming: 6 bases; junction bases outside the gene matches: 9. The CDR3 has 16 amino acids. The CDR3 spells CASSQVTGGFENGYTF. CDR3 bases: TGTGCCAGCAGCCAAGTGACAGGGGGGTTCGAGAATGGCTACACCTTC.

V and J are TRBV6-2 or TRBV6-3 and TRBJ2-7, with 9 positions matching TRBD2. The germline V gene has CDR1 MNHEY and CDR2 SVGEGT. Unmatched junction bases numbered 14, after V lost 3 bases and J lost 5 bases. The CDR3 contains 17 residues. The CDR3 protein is CASSYLAGGNFIHEQYF. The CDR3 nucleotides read TGTGCCAGCAGTTATTTGGCGGGAGGGAATTTCATCCACGAGCAGTACTTC.

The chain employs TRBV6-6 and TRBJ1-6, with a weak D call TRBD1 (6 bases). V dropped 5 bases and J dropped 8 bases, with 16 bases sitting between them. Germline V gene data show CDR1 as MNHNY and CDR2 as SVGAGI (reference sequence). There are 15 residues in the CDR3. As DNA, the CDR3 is TGTGCCAGCAGTCCAATCAGGGGAATGGATTCACCCCTCCACTTT. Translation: CASSPIRGMDSPLHF.

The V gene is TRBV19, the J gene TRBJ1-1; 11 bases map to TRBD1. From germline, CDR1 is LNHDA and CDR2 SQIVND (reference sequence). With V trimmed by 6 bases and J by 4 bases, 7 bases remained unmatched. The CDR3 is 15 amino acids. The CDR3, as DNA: TGTGCCAGTAGATTTACCGGGACAGGGGGCACTGAAGCTTTCTTT. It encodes CASRFTGTGGTEAFF.

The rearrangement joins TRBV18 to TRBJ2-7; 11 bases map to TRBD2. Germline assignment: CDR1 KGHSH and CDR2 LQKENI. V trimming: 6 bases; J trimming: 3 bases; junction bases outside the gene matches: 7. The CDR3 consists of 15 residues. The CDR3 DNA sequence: TGTGCCAGCTCCACCGGGACTAGCGGAAACTACGAGCAGTACTTC. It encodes CASSTGTSGNYEQYF.

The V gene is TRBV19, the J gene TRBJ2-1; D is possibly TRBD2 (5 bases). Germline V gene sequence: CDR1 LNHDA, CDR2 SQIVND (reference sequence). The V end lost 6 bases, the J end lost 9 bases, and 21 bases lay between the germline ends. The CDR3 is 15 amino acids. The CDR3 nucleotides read TGTGCCAGTAGGTTCACGGTGGGAGTAGGAGTTGAGCAGTTCTTC. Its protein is CASRFTVGVGVEQFF.

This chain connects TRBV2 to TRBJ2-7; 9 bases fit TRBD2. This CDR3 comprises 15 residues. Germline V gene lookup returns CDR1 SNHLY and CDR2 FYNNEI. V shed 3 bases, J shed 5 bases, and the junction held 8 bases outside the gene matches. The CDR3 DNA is TGTGCCAGCAGTGAGTTAGCGGGAGCTAAGGACGAGCAGTACTTC. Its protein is CASSELAGAKDEQYF. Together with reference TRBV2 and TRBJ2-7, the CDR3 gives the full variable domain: EPEVTQTPSHQVTQMGQEVILRCVPISNHLYFYWYRQILGQKVEFLVSFYNNEISEKSEIFDDQFSVERPDGSNFTLKIRSTKLEDSAMYFCASSELAGAKDEQYFGPGTRLTVT.

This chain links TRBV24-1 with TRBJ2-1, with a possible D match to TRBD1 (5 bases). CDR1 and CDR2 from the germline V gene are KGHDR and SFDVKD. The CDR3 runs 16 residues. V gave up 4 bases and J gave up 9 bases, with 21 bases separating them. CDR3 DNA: TGTGCCACCAGTGACATACAGGCAACGAAGTATGGTGAGCAGTTCTTC. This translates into CATSDIQATKYGEQFF.

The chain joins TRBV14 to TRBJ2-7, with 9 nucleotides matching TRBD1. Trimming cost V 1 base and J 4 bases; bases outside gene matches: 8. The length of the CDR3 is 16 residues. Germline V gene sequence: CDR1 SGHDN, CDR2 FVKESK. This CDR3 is CASSQGHRGTGYEQYF. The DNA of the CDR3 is TGTGCCAGCAGCCAAGGTCACCGGGGGACAGGGTACGAGCAGTACTTC.

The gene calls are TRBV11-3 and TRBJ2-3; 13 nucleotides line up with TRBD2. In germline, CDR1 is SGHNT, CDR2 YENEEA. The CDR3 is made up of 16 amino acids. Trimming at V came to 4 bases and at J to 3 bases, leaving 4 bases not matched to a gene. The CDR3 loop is CASSSPGLAGTDTQYF. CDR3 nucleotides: TGTGCCAGCAGCTCGCCGGGACTAGCGGGAACAGATACGCAGTATTTT.

CDR3 amino acids: CAISGAGSGNEQFF. DNA for the CDR3: TGTGCCATCAGTGGGGCCGGGAGCGGCAATGAGCAGTTCTTC. V gene TRBV10-3 combines with J gene TRBJ2-1, with D possibly being TRBD2 (6 bases). In germline, CDR1 is ENHRY, CDR2 SYGVKD. V was cut by 4 bases and J by 6 bases, with 13 bases left in between. The CDR3 has 14 residues.

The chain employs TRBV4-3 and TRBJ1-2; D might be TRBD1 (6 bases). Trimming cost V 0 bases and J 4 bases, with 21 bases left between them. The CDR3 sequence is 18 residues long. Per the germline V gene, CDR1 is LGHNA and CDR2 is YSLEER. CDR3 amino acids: CASSQELSGGAGAYGYTF. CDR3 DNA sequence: TGCGCCAGCAGCCAAGAATTATCCGGGGGAGCGGGGGCCTATGGCTACACCTTC.

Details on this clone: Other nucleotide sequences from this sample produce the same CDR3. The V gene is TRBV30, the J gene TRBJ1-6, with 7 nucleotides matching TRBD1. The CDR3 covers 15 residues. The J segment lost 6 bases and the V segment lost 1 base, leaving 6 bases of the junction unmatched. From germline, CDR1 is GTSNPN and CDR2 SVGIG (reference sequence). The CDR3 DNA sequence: TGTGCCTGGAGTGGCCGTCAGGGGGGTAATTCACCCCTCCACTTT. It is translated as CAWSGRQGGNSPLHF. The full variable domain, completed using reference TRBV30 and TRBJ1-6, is SQTIHQWPATLVQPVGSPLSLECTVEGTSNPNLYWYRQAAGRGLQLLFYSVGIGQISSEVPQNLSASRPQDRQFILSSKKLLLSDSGFYLCAWSGRQGGNSPLHFGNGTRLTVT.

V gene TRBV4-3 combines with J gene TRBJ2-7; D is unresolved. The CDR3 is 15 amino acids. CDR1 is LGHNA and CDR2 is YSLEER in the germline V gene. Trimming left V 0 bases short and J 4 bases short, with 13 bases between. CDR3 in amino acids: CASSQDSRSPYEQYF. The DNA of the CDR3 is TGCGCCAGCAGCCAAGACAGTCGTTCACCGTACGAGCAGTACTTC.

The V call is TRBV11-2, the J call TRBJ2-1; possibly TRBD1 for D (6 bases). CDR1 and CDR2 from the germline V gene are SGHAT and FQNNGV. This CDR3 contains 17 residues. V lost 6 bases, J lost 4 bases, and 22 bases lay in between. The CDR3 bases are TGTGCCAGCAGTCCCTGGTTCCTCAAGGGGGTTTACAATGAGCAGTTCTTC. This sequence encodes CASSPWFLKGVYNEQFF.

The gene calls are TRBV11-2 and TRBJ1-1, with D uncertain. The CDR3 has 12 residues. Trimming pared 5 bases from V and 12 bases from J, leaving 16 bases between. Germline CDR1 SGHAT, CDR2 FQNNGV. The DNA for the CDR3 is TGTGCCAGCAGCGCGGTATATGGTACGTCTTTCTTT. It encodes CASSAVYGTSFF.

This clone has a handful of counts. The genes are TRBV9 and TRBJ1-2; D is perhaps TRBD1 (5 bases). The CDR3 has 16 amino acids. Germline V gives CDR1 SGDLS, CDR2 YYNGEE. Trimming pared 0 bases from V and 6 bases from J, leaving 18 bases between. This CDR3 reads CASSVDIRGKGDGYTF. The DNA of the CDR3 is TGTGCCAGCAGCGTAGATATTCGGGGGAAAGGAGATGGCTACACCTTC.

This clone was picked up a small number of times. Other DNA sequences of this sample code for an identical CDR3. The chain's CDR3 is CATSVTGGTGELFF. In nucleotides, the CDR3 is TGTGCCACCAGTGTTACAGGGGGAACCGGGGAGCTGTTTTTT. The rearrangement uses TRBV24-1 and TRBJ2-2; 8 bases line up with TRBD1. CDR3 length: 14 amino acids. V was pared by 5 bases and J by 5 bases, with 3 bases of the junction left unmatched. Per germline, CDR1 KGHDR and CDR2 SFDVKD.